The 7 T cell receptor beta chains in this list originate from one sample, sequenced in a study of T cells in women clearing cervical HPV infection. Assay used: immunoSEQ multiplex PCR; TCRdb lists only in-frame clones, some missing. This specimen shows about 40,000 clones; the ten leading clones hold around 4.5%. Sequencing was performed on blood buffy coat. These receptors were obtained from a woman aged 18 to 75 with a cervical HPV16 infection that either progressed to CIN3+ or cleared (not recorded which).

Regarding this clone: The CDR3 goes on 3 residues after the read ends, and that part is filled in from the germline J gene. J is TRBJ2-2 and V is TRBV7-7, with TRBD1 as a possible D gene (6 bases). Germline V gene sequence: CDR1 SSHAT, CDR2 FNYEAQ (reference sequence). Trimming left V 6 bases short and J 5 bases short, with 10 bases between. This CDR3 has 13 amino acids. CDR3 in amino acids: CASSPTGTGELFF. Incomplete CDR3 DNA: TGTGCCAGCAGTCCCACAGGGACCGGGGAG.

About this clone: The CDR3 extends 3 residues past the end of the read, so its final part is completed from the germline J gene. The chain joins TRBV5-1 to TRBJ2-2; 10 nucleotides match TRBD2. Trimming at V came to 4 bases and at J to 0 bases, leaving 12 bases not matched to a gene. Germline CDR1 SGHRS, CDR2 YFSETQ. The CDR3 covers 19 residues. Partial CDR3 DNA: TGCGCCAGCAGCCGCCTGGCTAGCGGGGGCCTGGCGAACACCGGGGAG. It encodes CASSRLASGGLANTGE. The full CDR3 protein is CASSRLASGGLANTGELFF.

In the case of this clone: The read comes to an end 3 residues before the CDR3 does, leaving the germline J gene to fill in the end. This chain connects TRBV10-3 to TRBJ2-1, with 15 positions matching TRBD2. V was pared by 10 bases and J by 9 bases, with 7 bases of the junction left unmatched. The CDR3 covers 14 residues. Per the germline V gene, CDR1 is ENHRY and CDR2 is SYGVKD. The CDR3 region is CATGLAGGMGEQFF. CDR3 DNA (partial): TGTGCCACCGGACTAGCGGGGGGGATGGGTGAG.

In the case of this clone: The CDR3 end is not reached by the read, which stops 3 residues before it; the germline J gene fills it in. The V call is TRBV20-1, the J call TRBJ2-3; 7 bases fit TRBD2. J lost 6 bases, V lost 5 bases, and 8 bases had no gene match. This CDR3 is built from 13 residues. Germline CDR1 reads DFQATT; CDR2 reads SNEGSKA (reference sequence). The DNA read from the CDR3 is TGCAGTGCTCCCCCGGGGGGTACCGATACG. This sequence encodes CSAPPGGTDT. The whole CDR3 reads CSAPPGGTDTQYF.

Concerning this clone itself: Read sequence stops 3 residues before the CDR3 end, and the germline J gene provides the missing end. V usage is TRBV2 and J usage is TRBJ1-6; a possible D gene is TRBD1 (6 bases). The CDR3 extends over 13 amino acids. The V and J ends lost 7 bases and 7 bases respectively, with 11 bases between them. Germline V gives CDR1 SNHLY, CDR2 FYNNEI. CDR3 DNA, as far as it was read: TGTGCCAGCATACCAGGGGCGAATTCACCC. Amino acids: CASIPGANSP. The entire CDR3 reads CASIPGANSPLHF.

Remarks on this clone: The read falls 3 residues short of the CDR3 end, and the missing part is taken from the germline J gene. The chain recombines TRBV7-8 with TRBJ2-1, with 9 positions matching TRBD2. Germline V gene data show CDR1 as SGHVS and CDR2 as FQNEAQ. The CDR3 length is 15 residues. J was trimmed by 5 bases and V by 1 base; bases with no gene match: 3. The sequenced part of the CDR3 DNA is TGTGCCAGCAGCTTAGTAGCGGGGGACGACAATGAG. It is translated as CASSLVAGDDNE. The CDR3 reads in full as CASSLVAGDDNEQFF.

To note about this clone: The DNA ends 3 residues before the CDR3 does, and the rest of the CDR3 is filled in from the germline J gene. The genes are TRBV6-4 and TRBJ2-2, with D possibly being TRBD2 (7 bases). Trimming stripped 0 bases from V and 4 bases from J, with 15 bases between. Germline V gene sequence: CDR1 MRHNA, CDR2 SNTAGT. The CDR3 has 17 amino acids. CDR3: CASSDSPPGGGTGELFF. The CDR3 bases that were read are TGTGCCAGCAGTGACTCACCTCCGGGGGGCGGCACCGGGGAG.